The sequence of this T cell receptor beta chain was determined in a study of blood T cell repertoires in COVID-19. Overall study: Whether acute or convalescent, the COVID-19 samples came from the United States, Italy and Spain. Nucleic acid was either cDNA or gDNA, and it came from T cells, B-cell-depleted T cells, or PBMCs.

CDR1 and CDR2 from the germline V gene are ENHRY and SYGVKD. The CDR3 runs 13 residues. V lost 7 bases to trimming and J lost 7 bases; unmatched junction nucleotides: 8. This clone was seen once. Two negative PCRs, clearance, or symptom resolution characterized the recovered Cohort 3 donors. How the authors handled the data: Reference gene primer amplification gave estimated nucleated cell counts. Sequenced by immunoSEQ multiplex PCR; TCRdb stores in-frame clones only, minus some. V, J and clone size are taken as reported in that table, and D and trimming were inferred from the DNA itself. The table lists around 250,000 clones, around 84% of them singletons, with roughly a sixth in the top ten.

The V call is TRBV10-3, the J call TRBJ1-1; 8 positions match TRBD1. Sequencing was carried out using PBMCs or T cells enriched from blood (not recorded which). The clonotype originates from a man between 18 and 29 years old who had recovered from COVID-19. CDR3 residues: CAITGQGDGEAFF. CDR3 DNA: TGTGCCATCACCGGACAGGGTGACGGTGAAGCTTTCTTT.